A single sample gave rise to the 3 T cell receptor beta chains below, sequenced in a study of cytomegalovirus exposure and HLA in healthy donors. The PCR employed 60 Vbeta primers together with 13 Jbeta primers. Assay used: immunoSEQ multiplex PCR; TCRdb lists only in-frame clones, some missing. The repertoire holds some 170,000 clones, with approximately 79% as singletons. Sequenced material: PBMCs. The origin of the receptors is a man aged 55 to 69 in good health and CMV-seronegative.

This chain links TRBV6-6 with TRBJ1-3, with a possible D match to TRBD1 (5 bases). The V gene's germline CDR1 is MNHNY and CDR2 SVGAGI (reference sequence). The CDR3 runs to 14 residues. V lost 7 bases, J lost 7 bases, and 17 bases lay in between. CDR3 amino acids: CASTAREQENTIYF. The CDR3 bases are TGTGCCAGCACCGCAAGGGAACAGGAGAACACCATATATTTT.

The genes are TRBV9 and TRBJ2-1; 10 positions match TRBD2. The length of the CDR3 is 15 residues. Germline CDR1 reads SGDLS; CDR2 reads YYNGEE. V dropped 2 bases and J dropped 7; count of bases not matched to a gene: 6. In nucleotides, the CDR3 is TGTGCCAGCAGCGTGACCGGGACTAGCGTAAATGAGCAGTTCTTC. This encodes CASSVTGTSVNEQFF.

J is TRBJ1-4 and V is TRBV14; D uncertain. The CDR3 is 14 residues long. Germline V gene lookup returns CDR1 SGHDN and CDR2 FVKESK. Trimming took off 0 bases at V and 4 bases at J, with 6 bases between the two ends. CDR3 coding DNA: TGTGCCAGCAGCCAAGACAGGCTTAATGAAAAACTGTTTTTT. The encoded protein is CASSQDRLNEKLFF.